Included here is one TCR beta chain sequence, with context. Its antigen remains unidentified. These data come from a study of long-term antiretroviral therapy in people with HIV. Study-level background: Samples from the earliest time points predate the 2015 immediate-ART recommendation by about a decade. Whole-study findings and limits: Diversity went up after ART and still fell short of transplant donor controls.

The V end lost 2 bases, the J end lost 7 bases, and 5 bases lay between the germline ends. The CDR3 runs to 12 residues. Germline lookup yields CDR1 SNHLY and CDR2 FYNNEI. Running of the v3.0 immunoSEQ assay took place at survey level. The data were produced by immunoSEQ multiplex PCR, yet TCRdb's version contains in-frame clones alone and is incomplete. The sample shows tens of thousands of clones, around 90% of them seen only once. Sequences were derived from unsorted PBMCs, sampled 0.2 years before starting antiretroviral therapy. The chain combines TRBV2 with TRBJ2-2; no definite D call. This receptor was taken from a man younger than 35 with HIV. In DNA, the CDR3 is TGTGCCAGCAGTGAATGGGACGGGGAGCTGTTTTTT. Amino acids: CASSEWDGELFF.